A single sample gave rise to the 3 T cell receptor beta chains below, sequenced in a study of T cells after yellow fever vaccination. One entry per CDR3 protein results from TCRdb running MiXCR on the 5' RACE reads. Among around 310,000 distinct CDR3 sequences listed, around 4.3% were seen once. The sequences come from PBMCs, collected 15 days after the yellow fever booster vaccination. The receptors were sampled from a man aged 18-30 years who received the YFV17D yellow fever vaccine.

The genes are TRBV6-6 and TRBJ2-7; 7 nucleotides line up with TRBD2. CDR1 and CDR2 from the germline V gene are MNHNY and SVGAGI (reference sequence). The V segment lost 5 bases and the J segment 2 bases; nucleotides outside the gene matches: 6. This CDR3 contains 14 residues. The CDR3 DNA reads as TGTGCCAGCAGTGTAGCGGGTTCGACCTACGAGCAGTACGTC. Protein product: CASSVAGSTYEQYV.

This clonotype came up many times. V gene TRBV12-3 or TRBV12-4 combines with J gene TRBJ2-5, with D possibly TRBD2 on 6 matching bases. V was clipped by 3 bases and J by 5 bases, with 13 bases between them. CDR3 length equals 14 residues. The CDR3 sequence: CASSFQAGGETQYF. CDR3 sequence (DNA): TGTGCCAGCAGTTTCCAGGCCGGAGGGGAGACCCAGTACTTC.

In DNA, the CDR3 is TGTGCCTGGAGTCAGAGCACAGATACGCAGTATTTT. Protein sequence: CAWSQSTDTQYF. This chain connects TRBV30 to TRBJ2-3; no firm D call. Germline CDR1 GTSNPN, CDR2 SVGIG (reference sequence). This CDR3 spans 12 amino acids. The V and J ends lost 2 bases and 0 bases respectively, with 3 bases between them.